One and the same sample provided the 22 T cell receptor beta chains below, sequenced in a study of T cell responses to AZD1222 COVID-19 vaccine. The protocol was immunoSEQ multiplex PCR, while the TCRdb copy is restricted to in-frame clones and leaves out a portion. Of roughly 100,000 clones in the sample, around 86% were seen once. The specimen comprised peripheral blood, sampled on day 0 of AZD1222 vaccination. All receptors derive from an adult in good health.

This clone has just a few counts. The CDR3 coding sequence is TGTGCCACCGGGGACAGGGGAAGTTTGAACACTGAAGCTTTCTTT. Residues: CATGDRGSLNTEAFF. J is TRBJ1-1 and V is TRBV7-9; 10 nucleotides line up with TRBD1. V dropped 10 bases and J dropped 0; count of bases not matched to a gene: 8. CDR1 is SEHNR, CDR2 FQNEAQ, per germline (reference sequence). The CDR3 consists of 15 residues.

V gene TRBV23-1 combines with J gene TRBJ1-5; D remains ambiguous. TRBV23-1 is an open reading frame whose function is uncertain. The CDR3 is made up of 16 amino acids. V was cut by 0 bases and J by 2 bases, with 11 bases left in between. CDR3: CASSQSGRTRNQPQHF. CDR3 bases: TGCGCCAGCAGTCAATCAGGCAGGACGCGCAATCAGCCCCAGCATTTT.

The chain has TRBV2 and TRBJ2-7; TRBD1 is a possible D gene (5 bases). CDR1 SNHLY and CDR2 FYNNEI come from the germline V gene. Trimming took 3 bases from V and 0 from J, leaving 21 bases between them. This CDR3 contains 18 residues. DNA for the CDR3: TGTGCCAGCAGTGAGGGCTCGAGACAGCGAATAAGCTCCTACGAGCAGTACTTC. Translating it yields CASSEGSRQRISSYEQYF.

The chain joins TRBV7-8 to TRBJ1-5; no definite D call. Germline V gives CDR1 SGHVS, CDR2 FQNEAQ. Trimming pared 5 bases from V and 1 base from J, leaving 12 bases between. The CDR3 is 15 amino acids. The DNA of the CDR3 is TGTGCCAGCAGCCCCGCCGGGAGGAGCAATCAGCCCCAGCATTTT. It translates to CASSPAGRSNQPQHF.

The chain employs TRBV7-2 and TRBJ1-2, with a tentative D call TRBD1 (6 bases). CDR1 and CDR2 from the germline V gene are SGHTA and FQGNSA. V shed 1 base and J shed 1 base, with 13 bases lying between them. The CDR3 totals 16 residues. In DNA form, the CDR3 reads TGTGCCAGCAGCTTAGTAGGGGACAAGAATAACTATGGCTACACCTTC. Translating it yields CASSLVGDKNNYGYTF.

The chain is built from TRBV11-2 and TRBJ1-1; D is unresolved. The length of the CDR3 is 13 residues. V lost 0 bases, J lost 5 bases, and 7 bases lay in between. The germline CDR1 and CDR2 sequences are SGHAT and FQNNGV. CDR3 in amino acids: CASSLDIMTEAFF. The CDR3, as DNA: TGTGCCAGCAGCTTAGATATAATGACTGAAGCTTTCTTT.

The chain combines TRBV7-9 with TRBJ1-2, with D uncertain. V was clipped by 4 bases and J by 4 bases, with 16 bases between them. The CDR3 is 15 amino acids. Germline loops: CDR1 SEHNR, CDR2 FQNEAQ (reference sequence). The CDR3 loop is CASSSARTEVYGYTF. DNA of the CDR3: TGTGCCAGCAGCTCAGCAAGGACCGAGGTCTATGGCTACACCTTC. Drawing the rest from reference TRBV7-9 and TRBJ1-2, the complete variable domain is DTGVSQNPRHKITKRGQNVTFRCDPISEHNRLYWYRQTLGQGPEFLTYFQNEAQLEKSRLLSDRFSAERPKGSFSTLEIQRTEQGDSAMYLCASSSARTEVYGYTFGSGTRLTVV.

For the CDR3, the DNA is TGTGCCAGCAGCCCCGCCTGGGGGGCCGGTGAGACCCAGTACTTC. Translation: CASSPAWGAGETQYF. The chain links TRBV11-2 to TRBJ2-5; the D call may be TRBD1 or TRBD2 (6 bases each). Per germline, CDR1 SGHAT and CDR2 FQNNGV. CDR3 size: 15 residues. V lost 5 bases and J lost 5, with 18 bases in between.

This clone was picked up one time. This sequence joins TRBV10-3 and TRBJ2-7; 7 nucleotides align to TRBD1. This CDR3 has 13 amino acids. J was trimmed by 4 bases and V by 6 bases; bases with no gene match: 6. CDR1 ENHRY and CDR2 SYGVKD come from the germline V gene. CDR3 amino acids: CAIRGTDAYEQYF. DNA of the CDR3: TGTGCCATCAGGGGGACAGACGCATACGAGCAGTACTTC.

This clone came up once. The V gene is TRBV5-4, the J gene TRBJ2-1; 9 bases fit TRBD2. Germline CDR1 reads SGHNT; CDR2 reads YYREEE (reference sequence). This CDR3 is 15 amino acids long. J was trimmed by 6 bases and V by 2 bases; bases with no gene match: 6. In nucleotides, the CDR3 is TGTGCCAGCAGCTTTGAGACTAGCGGCCCCAATGAGCAGTTCTTC. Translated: CASSFETSGPNEQFF.

The CDR3 sequence is CASSGTGGTEAFF. The CDR3 DNA sequence: TGCGCCAGCAGCGGTACAGGGGGGACTGAAGCTTTCTTT. The chain is built from TRBV5-1 and TRBJ1-1; 8 nucleotides align to TRBD1. The junction had 4 bases not matched to a gene; V was cut back by 4 bases and J by 5 bases. The CDR3 covers 13 residues. Germline-derived CDR1 and CDR2 are SGHRS and YFSETQ.

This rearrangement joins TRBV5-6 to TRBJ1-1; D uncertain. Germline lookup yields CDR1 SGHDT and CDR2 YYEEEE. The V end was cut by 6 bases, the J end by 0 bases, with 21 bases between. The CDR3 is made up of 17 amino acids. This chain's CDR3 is CASTLYPESSMNTEAFF. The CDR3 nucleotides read TGTGCCAGCACCCTCTATCCGGAGTCATCGATGAACACTGAAGCTTTCTTT. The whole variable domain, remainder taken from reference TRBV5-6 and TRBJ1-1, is DAGVTQSPTHLIKTRGQQVTLRCSPKSGHDTVSWYQQALGQGPQFIFQYYEEEERQRGNFPDRFSGHQFPNYSSELNVNALLLGDSALYLCASTLYPESSMNTEAFFGQGTRLTVV.

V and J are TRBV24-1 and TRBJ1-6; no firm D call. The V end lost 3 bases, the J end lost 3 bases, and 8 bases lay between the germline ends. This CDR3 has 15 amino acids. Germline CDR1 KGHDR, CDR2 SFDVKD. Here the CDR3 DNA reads TGTGCCACCAGTGATGGACGGAGCTATAATTCACCCCTCCACTTT. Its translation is CATSDGRSYNSPLHF.

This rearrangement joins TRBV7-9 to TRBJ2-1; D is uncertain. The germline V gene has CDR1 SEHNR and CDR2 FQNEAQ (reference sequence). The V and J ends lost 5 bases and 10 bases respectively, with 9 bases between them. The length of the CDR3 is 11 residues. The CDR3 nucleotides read TGTGCCAGCAGCCCAAGCCGGGAGCAGTTCTTC. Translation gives CASSPSREQFF. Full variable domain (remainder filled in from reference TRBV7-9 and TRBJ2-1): DTGVSQNPRHKITKRGQNVTFRCDPISEHNRLYWYRQTLGQGPEFLTYFQNEAQLEKSRLLSDRFSAERPKGSFSTLEIQRTEQGDSAMYLCASSPSREQFFGPGTRLTVL.

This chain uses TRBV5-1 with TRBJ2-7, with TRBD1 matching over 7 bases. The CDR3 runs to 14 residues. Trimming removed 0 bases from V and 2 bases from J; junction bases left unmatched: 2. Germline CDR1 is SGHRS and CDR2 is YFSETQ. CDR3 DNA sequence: TGCGCCAGCAGCTTGGGACAGGGCCCCTACGAGCAGTACTTC. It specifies CASSLGQGPYEQYF. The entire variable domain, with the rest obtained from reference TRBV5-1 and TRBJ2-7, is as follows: KAGVTQTPRYLIKTRGQQVTLSCSPISGHRSVSWYQQTPGQGLQFLFEYFSETQRNKGNFPGRFSGRQFSNSRSEMNVSTLELGDSALYLCASSLGQGPYEQYFGPGTRLTVT.

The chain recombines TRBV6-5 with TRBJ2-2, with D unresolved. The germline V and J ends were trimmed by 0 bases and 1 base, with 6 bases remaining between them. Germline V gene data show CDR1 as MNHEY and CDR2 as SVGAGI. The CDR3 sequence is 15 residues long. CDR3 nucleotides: TGTGCCAGCAGTTACTCCCCCAAGAACACCGGGGAGCTGTTTTTT. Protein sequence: CASSYSPKNTGELFF.

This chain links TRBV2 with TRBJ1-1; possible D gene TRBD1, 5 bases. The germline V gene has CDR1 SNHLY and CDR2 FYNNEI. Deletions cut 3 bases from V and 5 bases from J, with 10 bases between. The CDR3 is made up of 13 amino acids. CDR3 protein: CASSDRGGTEAFF. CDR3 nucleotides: TGTGCCAGCAGTGACCGGGGGGGGACTGAAGCTTTCTTT.

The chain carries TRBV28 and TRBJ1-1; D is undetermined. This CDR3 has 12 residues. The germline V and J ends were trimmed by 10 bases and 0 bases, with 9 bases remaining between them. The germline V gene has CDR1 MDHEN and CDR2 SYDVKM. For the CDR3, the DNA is TGTGCCACCCAAGAGGTGAACACTGAAGCTTTCTTT. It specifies CATQEVNTEAFF. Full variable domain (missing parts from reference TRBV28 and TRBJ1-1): DVKVTQSSRYLVKRTGEKVFLECVQDMDHENMFWYRQDPGLGLRLIYFSYDVKMKEKGDIPEGYSVSREKKERFSLILESASTNQTSMYLCATQEVNTEAFFGQGTRLTVV.

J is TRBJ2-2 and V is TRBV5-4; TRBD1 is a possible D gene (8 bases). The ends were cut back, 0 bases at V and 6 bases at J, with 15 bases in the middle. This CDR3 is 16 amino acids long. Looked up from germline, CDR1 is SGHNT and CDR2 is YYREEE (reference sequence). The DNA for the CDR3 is TGTGCCAGCAGCTTGGGCAGGACAGGGAGGGCCGGGGAGCTGTTTTTT. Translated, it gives CASSLGRTGRAGELFF.

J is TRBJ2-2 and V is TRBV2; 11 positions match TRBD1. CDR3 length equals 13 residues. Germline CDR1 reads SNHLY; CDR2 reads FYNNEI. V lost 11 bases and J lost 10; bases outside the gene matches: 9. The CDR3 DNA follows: TGTGCCGGAACCGGGACAGGGGGTTTGGAGCTGTTTTTT. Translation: CAGTGTGGLELFF.

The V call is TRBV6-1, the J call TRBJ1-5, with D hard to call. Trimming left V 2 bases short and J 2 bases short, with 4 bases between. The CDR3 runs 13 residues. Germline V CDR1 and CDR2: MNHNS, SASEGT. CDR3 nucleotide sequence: TGTGCCAGCAGTGAATCGGGCAATCAGCCCCAGCATTTT. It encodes CASSESGNQPQHF.

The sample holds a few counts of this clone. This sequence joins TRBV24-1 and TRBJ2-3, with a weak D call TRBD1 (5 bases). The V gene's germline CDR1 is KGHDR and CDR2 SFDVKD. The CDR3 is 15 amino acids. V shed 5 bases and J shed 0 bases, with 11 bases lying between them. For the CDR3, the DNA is TGTGCCACCAGTGCTGGGGCGTTCAGCACAGATACGCAGTATTTT. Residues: CATSAGAFSTDTQYF.